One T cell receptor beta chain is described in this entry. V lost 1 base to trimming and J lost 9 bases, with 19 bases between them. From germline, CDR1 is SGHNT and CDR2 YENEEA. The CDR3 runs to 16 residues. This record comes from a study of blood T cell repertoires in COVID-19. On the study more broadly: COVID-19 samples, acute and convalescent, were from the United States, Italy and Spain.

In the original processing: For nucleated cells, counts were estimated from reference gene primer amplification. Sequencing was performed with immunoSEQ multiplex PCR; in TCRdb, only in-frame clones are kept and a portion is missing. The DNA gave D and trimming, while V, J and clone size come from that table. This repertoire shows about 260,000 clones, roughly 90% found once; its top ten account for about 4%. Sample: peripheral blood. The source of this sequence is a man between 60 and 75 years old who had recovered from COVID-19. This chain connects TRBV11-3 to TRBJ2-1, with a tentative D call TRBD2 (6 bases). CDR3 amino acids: CASSLGGADHGGEQFF. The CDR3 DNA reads TGTGCCAGCAGCTTAGGTGGGGCAGACCACGGGGGTGAGCAGTTCTTC.